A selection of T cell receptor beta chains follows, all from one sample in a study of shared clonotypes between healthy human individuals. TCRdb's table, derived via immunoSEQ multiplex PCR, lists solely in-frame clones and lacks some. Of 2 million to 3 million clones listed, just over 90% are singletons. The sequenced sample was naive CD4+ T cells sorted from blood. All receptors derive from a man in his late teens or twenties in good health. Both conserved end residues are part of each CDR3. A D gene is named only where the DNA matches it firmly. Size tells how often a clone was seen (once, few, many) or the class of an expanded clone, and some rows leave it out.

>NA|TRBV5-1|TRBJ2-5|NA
TGCGCCAGCAGCTCTACAGATACCCAGTACTTC
CASSSTDTQYF
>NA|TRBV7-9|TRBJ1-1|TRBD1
TGTGCCAGCAGCCCTGGGGGGGGACAGGAAGCTTTCTTT
CASSPGGGQEAFF
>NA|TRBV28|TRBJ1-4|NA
TGTGCCAGCAGTCAACGGGCAACTAATGAAAAACTGTTTTTT
CASSQRATNEKLFF
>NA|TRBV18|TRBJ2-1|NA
TGTGCCAGCTCACCAAACAGGCCGGTAGATGAGCAGTTCTTC
CASSPNRPVDEQFF
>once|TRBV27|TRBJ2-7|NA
TGTGCCAGCAGTTTATCGGGGAGCCCCTACGAGCAGTACTTC
CASSLSGSPYEQYF
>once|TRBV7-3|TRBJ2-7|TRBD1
TGTGCCAGCAGCCCGCAGACAGGGGCCTACGAGCAGTACTTC
CASSPQTGAYEQYF
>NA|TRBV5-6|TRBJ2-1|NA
TGTGCCAGCAGCTTGGCGGTTTCTGAGCAGTTCTTC
CASSLAVSEQFF
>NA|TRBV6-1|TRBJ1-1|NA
TGTGCCAGCAGTGAAGTGGCAGGGTGGCGAACTGAAGCTTTCTTT
CASSEVAGWRTEAFF
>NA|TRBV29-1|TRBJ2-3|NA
TGCAGCGTCGCGAATTTCACCTCTTGGGGGGTAGCTTCAGATACGCAGTATTTT
CSVANFTSWGVASDTQYF
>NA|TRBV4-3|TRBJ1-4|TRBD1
TGCGCCAGCAGCCGAAGCGGAGGGGGCAGCGAAAAACTGTTTTTT
CASSRSGGGSEKLFF
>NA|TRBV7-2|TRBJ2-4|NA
TGTGCCAGCAGCTTAGCGGGAGGGGGAGCCAAAAACATTCAGTACTTC
CASSLAGGGAKNIQYF
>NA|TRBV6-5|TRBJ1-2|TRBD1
TGTGCCAGCGGAAACAGGGGGCCCTATGGCTACACCTTC
CASGNRGPYGYTF
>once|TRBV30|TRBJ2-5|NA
TGTGCCTGGAGTGTGCGGGAGACCCAGTACTTC
CAWSVRETQYF
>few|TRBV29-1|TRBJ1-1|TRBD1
TGCAGCGCTGGGACAGGGGGCGACACTGAAGCTTTCTTT
CSAGTGGDTEAFF
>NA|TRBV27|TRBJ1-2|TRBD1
TGTGCCAGCAGTTTAAGTATGACAGGGGATGTTGGCTACACCTTC
CASSLSMTGDVGYTF
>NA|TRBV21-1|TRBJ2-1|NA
TGTGCCAGCTGTGGCGGGAGCTCCTACAATGAGCAGTTCTTC
CASCGGSSYNEQFF
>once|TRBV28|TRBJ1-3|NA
TGTGCCAGCAGTTCCGACGGTACTGGAAACACCATATATTTT
CASSSDGTGNTIYF
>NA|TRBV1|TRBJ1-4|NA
TGCACCAGCAGCTTTGGACGGAGCAGGGTCGGTGAAAAACTGTTTTTT
CTSSFGRSRVGEKLFF
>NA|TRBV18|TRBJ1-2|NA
TGTGCCAGCTCACTCGGAACTAACTATGGCTACACCTTC
CASSLGTNYGYTF
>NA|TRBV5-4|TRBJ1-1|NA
TGTGCCAGCAGCTTGGATTTGTGGGGGTCCAGCACTGAAGCTTTCTTT
CASSLDLWGSSTEAFF
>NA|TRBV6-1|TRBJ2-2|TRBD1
TGTGCCAGCAGGGGGGACAGCAGAACCACCGGGGAGCTGTTTTTT
CASRGDSRTTGELFF
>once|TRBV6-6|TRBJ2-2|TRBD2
TGTGCCAGCCTAGGACTAGCGGGGGGGCCCGGGGAGCTGTTTTTT
CASLGLAGGPGELFF
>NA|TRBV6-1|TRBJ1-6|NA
TGTGCCAGCCTTAGGGAGAAGGGTTCACCCCTCCACTTT
CASLREKGSPLHF
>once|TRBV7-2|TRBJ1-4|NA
TGTGCCAGCAGCTCCATTGGTCCTGAAAAACTGTTTTTT
CASSSIGPEKLFF
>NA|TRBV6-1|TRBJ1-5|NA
TGTGCCAGCAGTGTAGGGCAGATCTGGCCCCAGCATTTT
CASSVGQIWPQHF
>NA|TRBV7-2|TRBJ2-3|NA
TGTGCCAGCAGGTACCGGGAGAGCACAGATACGCAGTATTTT
CASRYRESTDTQYF
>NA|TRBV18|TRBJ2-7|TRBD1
TGTGCCAGCTCACCGGAGACAGGGCTTTCCTACGAGCAGTACTTC
CASSPETGLSYEQYF
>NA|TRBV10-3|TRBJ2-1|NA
TGTGCCATCAGTGAGTTTGACGCGCGCTACAATGAGCAGTTCTTC
CAISEFDARYNEQFF
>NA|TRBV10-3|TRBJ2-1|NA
TGTGCCGTCCAGGACGGATCCTACAATGAGCAGTTCTTC
CAVQDGSYNEQFF
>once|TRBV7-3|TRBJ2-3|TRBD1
TGTGCCAGCAGCCGACAGGGGGCCGGCACAGATACGCAGTATTTT
CASSRQGAGTDTQYF
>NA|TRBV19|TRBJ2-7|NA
TGTGCCAGTAGTATTGAGAGAGGGTTCCCCTACGAGCAGTACTTC
CASSIERGFPYEQYF
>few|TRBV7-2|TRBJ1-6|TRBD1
TGTGCCAGCAGCTTAGCTCCGGGACAGGGTATAGGACCCCTCCACTTT
CASSLAPGQGIGPLHF
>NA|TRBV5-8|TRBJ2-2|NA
TGTGCCAGCAGCTTCCTACCCGGGACCGGGGAGCTGTTTTTT
CASSFLPGTGELFF
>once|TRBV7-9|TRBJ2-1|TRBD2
TGTGCCAGCGGACTAGCGGGAGGCGGCAATGAGCAGTTCTTC
CASGLAGGGNEQFF
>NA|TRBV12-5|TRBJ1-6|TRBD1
TGTGCTAGTGGTTCCCCACCTAAACACCTTAAACAGGGGTGGGATTCACCCCTCCACTTT
CASGSPPKHLKQGWDSPLHF
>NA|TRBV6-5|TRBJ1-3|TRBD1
TGTGCCAGCAGTCCCGGACAGGTGGGAAACACCATATATTTT
CASSPGQVGNTIYF
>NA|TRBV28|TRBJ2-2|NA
TGTGCCAGCAGTTTAAGGGGGGCACCGAACACCGGGGAGCTGTTTTTT
CASSLRGAPNTGELFF
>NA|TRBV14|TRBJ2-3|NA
TGTGCCAGCAACCCGACCCGCACAGATACGCAGTATTTT
CASNPTRTDTQYF
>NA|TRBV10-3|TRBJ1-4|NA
TGTGCCATCAGTGAGTCTCCGGCAACTAATGAAAAACTGTTTTTT
CAISESPATNEKLFF
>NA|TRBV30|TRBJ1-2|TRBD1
TGTGCCTGGAGTCAAGCCCCGGGACAGTTTTTCTATGGCTACACCTTC
CAWSQAPGQFFYGYTF
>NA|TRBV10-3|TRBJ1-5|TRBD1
TGTGCCATCAGGTCAACAGGGGGCAATCAGCCCCAGCATTTT
CAIRSTGGNQPQHF
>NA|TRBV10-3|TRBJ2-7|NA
TGTGCCATCAGGAATATAGGAGAATTGCCCTACGAGCAGTACTTC
CAIRNIGELPYEQYF
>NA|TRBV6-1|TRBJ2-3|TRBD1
TGTGCCAGCTCCACCGGGACAGGGGTCACAGATACGCAGTATTTT
CASSTGTGVTDTQYF
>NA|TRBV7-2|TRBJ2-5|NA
TGTGCCAGCAGCCTATGGGGCCGGGAGACCCAGTACTTC
CASSLWGRETQYF
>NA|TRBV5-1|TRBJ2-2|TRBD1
TGCGCCAGCAGCCTACCGGGACAGGGGGCGTCCGGGGAGCTGTTTTTT
CASSLPGQGASGELFF
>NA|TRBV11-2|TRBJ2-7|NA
TGTGCCAGCAGCTCCCTCCGGGGCAGGTTGGAGCAGTACTTC
CASSSLRGRLEQYF
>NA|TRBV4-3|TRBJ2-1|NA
TGCGCCAGCAGCCAAGATCCCGACAGCTACAATGAGCAGTTCTTC
CASSQDPDSYNEQFF
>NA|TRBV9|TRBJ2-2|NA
TGTGCCAGCAGCGTAGTCGGGTCCGGGGAGCTGTTTTTT
CASSVVGSGELFF
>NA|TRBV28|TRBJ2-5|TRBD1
TGTGCCAGCACACAGGGGGCCCAAGAGACCCAGTACTTC
CASTQGAQETQYF
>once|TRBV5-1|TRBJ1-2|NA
TGCGCCAGCAGCTTGGCCGGAAATGTAGACAGGAGTTATGGCTACACCTTC
CASSLAGNVDRSYGYTF
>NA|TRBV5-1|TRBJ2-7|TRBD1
TGCGCCAGCAGTTCGACAGGGAATAAGGTCTACGAGCAGTACTTC
CASSSTGNKVYEQYF
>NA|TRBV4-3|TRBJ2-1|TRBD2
TGCGCCAGCAGCCAAGATCCGCCTAGCGGGACACGAATCGTCTCCTACAATGAGCAGTTCTTC
CASSQDPPSGTRIVSYNEQFF
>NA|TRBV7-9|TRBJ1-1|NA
TGTGCCAGCAGCGTCGCCGGGAACACTGAAGCTTTCTTT
CASSVAGNTEAFF
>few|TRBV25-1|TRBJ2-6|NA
TGTGCCAGCCGTAGCTCCTCTGGGGCCAACGTCCTGACTTTC
CASRSSSGANVLTF
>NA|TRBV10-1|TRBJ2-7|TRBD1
TGCGCCAGCAGTGAGTTTCGACAGGGTGACGAGCAGTACTTC
CASSEFRQGDEQYF
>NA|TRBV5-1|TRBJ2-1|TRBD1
TGCGCCAGCAGCGGGGACAGTTACAATGAGCAGTTCTTC
CASSGDSYNEQFF